Presented here are 7 T cell receptor beta chains from one specimen sequenced in a study of blood T cells in healthy people across ages. The authors ran a second PCR of roughly 6 to 12 cycles using a sample-barcoded 5' primer and a J-beta primer mix. TCRdb itself ran the 5' RACE reads through MiXCR, one entry per CDR3 protein. The sample holds some 1.7 million distinct CDR3 sequences; about 28% are singletons and the top ten take 7.7%. Specimen: blood. The origin of the receptors is a woman in her 30s in good health.

The gene calls are TRBV7-2 and TRBJ2-5; 8 bases are a match to TRBD2. The end of the DNA aligns better with TRBJ2-7, so the J call may be wrong. The germline V gene encodes CDR1 SGHTA and CDR2 FQGNSA. The CDR3 has 14 amino acids. In DNA form, the CDR3 reads TGTGCCAGCAGCTTATTGGCCCGGGGGGGCGAGCAGTACTTC. Translating it yields CASSLLARGGEQYF.

The rearrangement uses TRBV20-1 and TRBJ2-3; TRBD2 matches 10 bases. The CDR3 contains 16 residues. V trimming: 4 bases; J trimming: 6 bases; junction bases outside the gene matches: 13. Germline V gives CDR1 DFQATT, CDR2 SNEGSKA (reference sequence). The CDR3 region is CSAKGRTSGPRDTQYF. The CDR3 nucleotides are TGCAGTGCTAAGGGACGGACTAGCGGACCGAGGGATACGCAGTATTTT.

This clonotype turned up a few times. This may come from a read error, since a much larger clone is one base off. The rearrangement joins TRBV7-9 to TRBJ1-4; D is undetermined. The V end was cut by 5 bases, the J end by 7 bases, with 5 bases between. Per the germline V gene, CDR1 is SEHNR and CDR2 is FQNEAQ (reference sequence). This CDR3 is 11 amino acids long. This CDR3 is CASSPVEKLFF. In DNA, the CDR3 is TGTGCCAGCAGCCCGGTTGAAAAACTGTTTTTT.

The rearrangement links TRBV20-1 to TRBJ1-1; D is perhaps TRBD1 (5 bases). This CDR3 contains 14 residues. Trimming removed 6 bases at V and 3 bases at J, with 17 bases between. Germline V gives CDR1 DFQATT, CDR2 SNEGSKA (reference sequence). The CDR3 bases are TGCAGTGCCCGAACGAGGGGCTTGGACACTGAAGCTTTCTTT. Its protein product is CSARTRGLDTEAFF.

This clonotype was detected a few times. V gene TRBV29-1 combines with J gene TRBJ2-3, with 7 bases aligning to TRBD1. This CDR3 has 15 residues. V was clipped by 2 bases and J by 2 bases; unmatched bases: 7. From germline, CDR1 is SQVTM and CDR2 ANQGSEA. Here the CDR3 reads CSVEWGTVVTDTQYF. CDR3 nucleotide sequence: TGCAGCGTTGAATGGGGGACAGTCGTCACAGATACGCAGTATTTT.

The genes are TRBV29-1 and TRBJ1-4; D ambiguous. V was clipped by 4 bases and J by 11 bases, with 11 bases between them. The CDR3 runs 11 residues. Germline V CDR1 and CDR2: SQVTM, ANQGSEA. CDR3 sequence reads: CSVVGNGKLFF. The CDR3, as DNA: TGCAGCGTTGTAGGGAACGGGAAACTGTTTTTT.

This clonotype showed up many times. The gene calls are TRBV2 and TRBJ2-5; 10 bases are a match to TRBD1. V shed 7 bases, J shed 5 bases, and the junction held 4 bases outside the gene matches. Germline V gives CDR1 SNHLY, CDR2 FYNNEI. This CDR3 is 13 amino acids long. The CDR3 loop is CASNRQGAETQYF. The CDR3 bases are TGTGCCAGCAACCGACAGGGGGCTGAGACCCAGTACTTC. The whole variable domain, remainder taken from reference TRBV2 and TRBJ2-5, is EPEVTQTPSHQVTQMGQEVILRCVPISNHLYFYWYRQILGQKVEFLVSFYNNEISEKSEIFDDQFSVERPDGSNFTLKIRSTKLEDSAMYFCASNRQGAETQYFGPGTRLLVL.